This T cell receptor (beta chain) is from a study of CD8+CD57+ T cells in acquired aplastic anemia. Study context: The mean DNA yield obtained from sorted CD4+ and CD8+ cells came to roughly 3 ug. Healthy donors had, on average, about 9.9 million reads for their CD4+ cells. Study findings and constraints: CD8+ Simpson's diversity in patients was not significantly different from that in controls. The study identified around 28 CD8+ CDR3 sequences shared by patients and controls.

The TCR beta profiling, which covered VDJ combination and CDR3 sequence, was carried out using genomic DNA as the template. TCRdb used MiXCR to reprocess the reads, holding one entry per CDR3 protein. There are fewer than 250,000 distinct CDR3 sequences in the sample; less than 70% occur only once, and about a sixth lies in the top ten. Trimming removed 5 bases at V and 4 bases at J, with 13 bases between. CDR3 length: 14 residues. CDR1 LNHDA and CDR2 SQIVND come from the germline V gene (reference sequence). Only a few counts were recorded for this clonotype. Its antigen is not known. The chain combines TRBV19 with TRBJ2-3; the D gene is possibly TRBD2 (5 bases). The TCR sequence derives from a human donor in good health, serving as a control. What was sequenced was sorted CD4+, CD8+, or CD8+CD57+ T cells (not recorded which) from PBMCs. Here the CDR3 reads CASSFGLPPDTQYF. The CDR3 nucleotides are TGTGCCAGTAGTTTCGGACTTCCCCCAGATACGCAGTATTTT.